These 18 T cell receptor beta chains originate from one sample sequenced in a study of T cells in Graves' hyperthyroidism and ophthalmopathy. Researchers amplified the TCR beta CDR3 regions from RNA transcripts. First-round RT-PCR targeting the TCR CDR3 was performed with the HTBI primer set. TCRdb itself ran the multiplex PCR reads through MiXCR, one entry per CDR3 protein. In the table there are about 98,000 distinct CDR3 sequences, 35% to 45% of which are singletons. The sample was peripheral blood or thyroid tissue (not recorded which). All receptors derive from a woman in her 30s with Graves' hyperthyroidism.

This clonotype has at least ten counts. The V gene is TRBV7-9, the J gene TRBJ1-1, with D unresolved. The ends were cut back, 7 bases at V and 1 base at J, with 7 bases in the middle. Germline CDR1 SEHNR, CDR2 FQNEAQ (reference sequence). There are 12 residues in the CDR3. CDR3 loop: CASKWGNTEAFF. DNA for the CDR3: TGTGCCAGCAAGTGGGGGAACACTGAAGCTTTCTTT.

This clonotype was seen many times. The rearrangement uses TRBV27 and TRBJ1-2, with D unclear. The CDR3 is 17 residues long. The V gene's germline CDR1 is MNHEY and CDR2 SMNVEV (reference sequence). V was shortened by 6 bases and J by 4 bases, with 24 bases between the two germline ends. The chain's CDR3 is CASSASGSEGLFYGYTF. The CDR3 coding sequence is TGTGCCAGCAGCGCGAGCGGGAGCGAAGGGCTTTTCTATGGCTACACCTTC.

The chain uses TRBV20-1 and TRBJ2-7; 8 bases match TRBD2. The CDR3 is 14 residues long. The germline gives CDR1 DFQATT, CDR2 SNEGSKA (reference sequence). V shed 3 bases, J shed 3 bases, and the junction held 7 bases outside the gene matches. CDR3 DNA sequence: TGCAGTGCTAGGGGCCGGACTAGCAGCTACGAGCAGTACTTC. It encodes CSARGRTSSYEQYF.

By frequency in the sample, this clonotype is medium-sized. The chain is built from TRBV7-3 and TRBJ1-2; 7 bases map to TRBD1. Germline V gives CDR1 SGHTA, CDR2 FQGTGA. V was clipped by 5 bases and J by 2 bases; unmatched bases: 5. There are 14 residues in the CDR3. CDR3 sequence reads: CASSPEGANYGYTF. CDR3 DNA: TGTGCCAGCAGCCCCGAGGGGGCCAACTATGGCTACACCTTC.

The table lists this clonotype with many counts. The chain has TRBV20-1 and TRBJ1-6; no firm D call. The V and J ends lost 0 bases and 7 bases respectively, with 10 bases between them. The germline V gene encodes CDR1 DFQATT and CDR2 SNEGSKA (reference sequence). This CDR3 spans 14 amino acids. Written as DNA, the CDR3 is TGCAGTGCTAGAGAATCCCGGACGAATTCACCCCTCCACTTT. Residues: CSARESRTNSPLHF.

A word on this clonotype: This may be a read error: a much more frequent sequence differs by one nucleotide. The CDR3 coding sequence is TGTGCCAGCAGTGAATCCGTCTTCCTCAGTGGGGCCAACGTCCTGACTTTC. This translates into CASSESVFLSGANVLTF. The genes are TRBV2 and TRBJ2-6; D is unresolved. Germline V gives CDR1 SNHLY, CDR2 FYNNEI. V was cut by 2 bases and J by 3 bases, with 14 bases left in between. This CDR3 has 17 residues.

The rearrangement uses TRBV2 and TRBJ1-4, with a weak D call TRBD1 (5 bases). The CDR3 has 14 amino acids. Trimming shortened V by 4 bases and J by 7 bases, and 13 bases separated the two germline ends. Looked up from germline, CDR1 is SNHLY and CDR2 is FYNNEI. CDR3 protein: CASSVYRTSEKLFF. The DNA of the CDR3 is TGTGCCAGCAGTGTTTACAGGACGAGTGAAAAACTGTTTTTT. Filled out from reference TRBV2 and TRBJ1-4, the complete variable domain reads EPEVTQTPSHQVTQMGQEVILRCVPISNHLYFYWYRQILGQKVEFLVSFYNNEISEKSEIFDDQFSVERPDGSNFTLKIRSTKLEDSAMYFCASSVYRTSEKLFFGSGTQLSVL.

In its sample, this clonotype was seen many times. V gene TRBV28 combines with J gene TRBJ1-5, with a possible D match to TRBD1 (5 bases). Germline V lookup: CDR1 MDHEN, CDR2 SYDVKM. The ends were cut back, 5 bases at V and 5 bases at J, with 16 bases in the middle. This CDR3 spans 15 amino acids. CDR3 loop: CASSVPGGLHQPQHF. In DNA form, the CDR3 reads TGTGCCAGCAGTGTCCCCGGGGGATTACATCAGCCCCAGCATTTT. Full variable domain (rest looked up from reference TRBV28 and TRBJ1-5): DVKVTQSSRYLVKRTGEKVFLECVQDMDHENMFWYRQDPGLGLRLIYFSYDVKMKEKGDIPEGYSVSREKKERFSLILESASTNQTSMYLCASSVPGGLHQPQHFGDGTRLSIL.

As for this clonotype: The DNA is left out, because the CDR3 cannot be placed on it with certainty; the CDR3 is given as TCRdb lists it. The CDR3 reads CASTIRGRPEAFFGQYF. The chain has TRBV7-9 and TRBJ2-5; the D call of TRBD2 is as the table states it, not checked on the DNA. CDR1 is SEHNR and CDR2 is FQNEAQ in the germline V gene (reference sequence). The CDR3 extends over 17 residues, inclusive of both ends.

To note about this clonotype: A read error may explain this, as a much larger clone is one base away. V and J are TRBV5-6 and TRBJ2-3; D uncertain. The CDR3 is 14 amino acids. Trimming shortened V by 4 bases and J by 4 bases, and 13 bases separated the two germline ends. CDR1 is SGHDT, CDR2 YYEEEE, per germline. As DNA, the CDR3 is TGTGCCAGCAGCCTGGGCACCAGCGCAGATACGCAGTATTTT. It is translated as CASSLGTSADTQYF.

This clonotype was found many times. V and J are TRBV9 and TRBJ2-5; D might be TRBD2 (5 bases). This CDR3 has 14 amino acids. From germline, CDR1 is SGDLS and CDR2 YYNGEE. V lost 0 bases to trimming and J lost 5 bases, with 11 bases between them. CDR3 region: CASSVGPSGETQYF. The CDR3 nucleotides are TGTGCCAGCAGCGTAGGTCCCAGCGGTGAGACCCAGTACTTC. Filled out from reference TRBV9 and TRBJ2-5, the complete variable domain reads DSGVTQTPKHLITATGQRVTLRCSPRSGDLSVYWYQQSLDQGLQFLIQYYNGEERAKGNILERFSAQQFPDLHSELNLSSLELGDSALYFCASSVGPSGETQYFGPGTRLLVL.

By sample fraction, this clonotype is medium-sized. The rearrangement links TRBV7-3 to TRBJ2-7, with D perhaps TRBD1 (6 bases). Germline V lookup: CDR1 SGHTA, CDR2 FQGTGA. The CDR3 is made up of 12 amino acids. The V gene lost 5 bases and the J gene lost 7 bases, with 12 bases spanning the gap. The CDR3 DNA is TGTGCCAGCAGCCTTCAGGGGATTGAGCAGTACTTC. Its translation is CASSLQGIEQYF.

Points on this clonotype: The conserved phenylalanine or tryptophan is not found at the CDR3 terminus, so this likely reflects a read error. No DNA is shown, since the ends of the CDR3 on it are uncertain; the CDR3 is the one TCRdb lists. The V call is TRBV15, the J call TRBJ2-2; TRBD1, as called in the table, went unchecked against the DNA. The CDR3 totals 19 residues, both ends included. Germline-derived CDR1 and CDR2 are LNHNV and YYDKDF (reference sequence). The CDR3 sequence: CATSRGLARAIGNTGELFL.

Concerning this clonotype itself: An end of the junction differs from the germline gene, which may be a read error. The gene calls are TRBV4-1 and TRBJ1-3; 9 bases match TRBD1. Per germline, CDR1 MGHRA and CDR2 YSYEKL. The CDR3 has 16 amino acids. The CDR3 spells CASSQPGTGTGNTIYF. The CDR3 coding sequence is TGTGCCAGCAGCCAGCCAGGGACAGGGACTGGAAACACCATATATTTT.

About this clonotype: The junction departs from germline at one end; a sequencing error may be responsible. The CDR3 DNA follows: TGCAGTGCTACAGGGGAAACTAATGGAAAACTGTTTTTT. This codes for CSATGETNGKLFF. The genes are TRBV20-1 and TRBJ1-4, with D maybe TRBD1 (6 bases). The germline V gene has CDR1 DFQATT and CDR2 SNEGSKA (reference sequence). The CDR3 is 13 amino acids.

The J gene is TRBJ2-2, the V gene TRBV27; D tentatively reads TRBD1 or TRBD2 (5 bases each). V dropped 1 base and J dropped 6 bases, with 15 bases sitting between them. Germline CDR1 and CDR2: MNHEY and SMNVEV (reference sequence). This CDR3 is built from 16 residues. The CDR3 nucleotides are TGTGCCAGCAGTTTATTTTGGGGGAGAGGCCCCGGGGAGCTGTTTTTT. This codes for CASSLFWGRGPGELFF.

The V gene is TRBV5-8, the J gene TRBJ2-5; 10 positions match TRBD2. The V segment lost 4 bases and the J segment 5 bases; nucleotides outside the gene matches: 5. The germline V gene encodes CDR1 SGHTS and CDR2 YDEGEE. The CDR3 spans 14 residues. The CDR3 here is CASSGSGRLETQYF. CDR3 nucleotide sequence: TGTGCCAGCAGCGGTAGCGGGAGGTTGGAGACCCAGTACTTC.

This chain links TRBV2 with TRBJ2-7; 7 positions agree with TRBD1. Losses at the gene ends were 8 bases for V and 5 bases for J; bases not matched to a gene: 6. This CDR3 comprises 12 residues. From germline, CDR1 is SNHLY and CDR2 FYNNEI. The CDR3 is CASVQGVHEQYF. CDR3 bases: TGTGCCAGCGTGCAGGGGGTCCACGAGCAGTACTTC. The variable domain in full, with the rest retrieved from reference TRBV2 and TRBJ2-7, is EPEVTQTPSHQVTQMGQEVILRCVPISNHLYFYWYRQILGQKVEFLVSFYNNEISEKSEIFDDQFSVERPDGSNFTLKIRSTKLEDSAMYFCASVQGVHEQYFGPGTRLTVT.